The TCR beta chain described here comes from a study of shared clonotypes between healthy human individuals. CD45RO-negative, CCR7-selected cells formed the naive CD8 fraction, which excluded terminally differentiated effector memory CD45RA+ cells. The donor cohort consisted entirely of Caucasian adults residing in Nashville, Tennessee. The CDR3 runs to 12 residues. V was trimmed by 7 bases and J by 4 bases, leaving 10 bases between them. Germline CDR1 is SGHDT and CDR2 is YYEEEE. As for this clone: Its specificity is not known. The same CDR3 also results from other DNA sequences found in this sample.

In the source study's methods: Filtering was not the same, since immunoSEQ gave junction-only sequences without quality scores. The assay was immunoSEQ multiplex PCR, and TCRdb's table has in-frame clones only and misses some. The V and J calls and clone size were taken over from that table, and D and trimming were inferred from the DNA. The table includes roughly 770,000 clones, 96% detected once. The study, taken as a whole, reports: Shared clonotypes across all four donors exceeded non-shared ones in generation probability.

This chain joins TRBV5-6 and TRBJ2-3; no reliable D call. This TCR derives from a man aged 25 to 40 in good health. Sample: naive CD8+ T cells sorted from blood. CDR3 amino acids: CASSLGSDTQYF. The CDR3 coding sequence is TGTGCCAGCTCCCTCGGGTCAGATACGCAGTATTTT.